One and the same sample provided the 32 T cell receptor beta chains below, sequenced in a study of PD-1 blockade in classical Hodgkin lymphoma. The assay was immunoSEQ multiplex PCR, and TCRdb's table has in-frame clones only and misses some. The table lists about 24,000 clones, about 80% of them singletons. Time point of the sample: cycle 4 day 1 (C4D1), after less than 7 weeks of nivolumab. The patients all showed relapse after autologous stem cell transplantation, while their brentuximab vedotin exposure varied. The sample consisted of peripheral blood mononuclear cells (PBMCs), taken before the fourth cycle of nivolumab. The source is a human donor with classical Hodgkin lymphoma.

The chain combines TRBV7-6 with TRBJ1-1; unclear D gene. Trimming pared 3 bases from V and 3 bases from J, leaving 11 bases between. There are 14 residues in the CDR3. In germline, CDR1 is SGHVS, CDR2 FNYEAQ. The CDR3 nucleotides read TGTGCCAGCAGCTTTTCTGGGCCTTACACTGAAGCTTTCTTT. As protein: CASSFSGPYTEAFF.

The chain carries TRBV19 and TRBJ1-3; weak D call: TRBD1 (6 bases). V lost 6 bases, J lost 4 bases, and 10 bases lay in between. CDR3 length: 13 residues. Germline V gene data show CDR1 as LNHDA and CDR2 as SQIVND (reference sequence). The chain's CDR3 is CASRTGAGNTIYF. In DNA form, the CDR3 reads TGTGCCAGTAGAACGGGGGCCGGAAACACCATATATTTT.

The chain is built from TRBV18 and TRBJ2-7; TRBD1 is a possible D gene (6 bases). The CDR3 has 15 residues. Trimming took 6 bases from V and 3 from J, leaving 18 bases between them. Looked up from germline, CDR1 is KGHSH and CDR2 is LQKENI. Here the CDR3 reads CASSLAGASLYEQYF. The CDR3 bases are TGTGCCAGCTCCCTGGCAGGGGCTAGTCTCTACGAGCAGTACTTC.

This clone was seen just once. Here the CDR3 DNA reads TGCGCCAGCAGCCAAGATGGTGGACTCCTGAATGAGCAGTTCTTC. Its translation is CASSQDGGLLNEQFF. V gene TRBV4-3 combines with J gene TRBJ2-1; perhaps TRBD2 as D (5 bases). The V gene's germline CDR1 is LGHNA and CDR2 YSLEER. V was cut by 0 bases and J by 7 bases, with 13 bases left in between. The CDR3 has 15 amino acids.

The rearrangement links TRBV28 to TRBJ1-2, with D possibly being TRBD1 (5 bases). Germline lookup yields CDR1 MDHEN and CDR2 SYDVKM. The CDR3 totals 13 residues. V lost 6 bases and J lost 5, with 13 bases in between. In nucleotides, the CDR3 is TGTGCCAGCAGAGATGGGGGGAGGTATGGCTACACCTTC. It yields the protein CASRDGGRYGYTF.

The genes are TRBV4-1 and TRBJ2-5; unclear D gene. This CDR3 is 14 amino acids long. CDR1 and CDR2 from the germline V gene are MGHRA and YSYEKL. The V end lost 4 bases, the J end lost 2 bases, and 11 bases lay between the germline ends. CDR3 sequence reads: CASSLTPNQETQYF. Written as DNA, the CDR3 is TGCGCCAGCAGCCTTACACCTAATCAAGAGACCCAGTACTTC.

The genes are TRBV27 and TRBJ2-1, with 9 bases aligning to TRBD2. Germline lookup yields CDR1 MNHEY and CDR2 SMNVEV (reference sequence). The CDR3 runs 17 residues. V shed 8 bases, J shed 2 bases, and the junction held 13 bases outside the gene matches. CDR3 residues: CASAPERREGPYNEQFF. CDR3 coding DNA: TGTGCCAGCGCCCCCGAGAGGCGGGAGGGCCCCTACAATGAGCAGTTCTTC.

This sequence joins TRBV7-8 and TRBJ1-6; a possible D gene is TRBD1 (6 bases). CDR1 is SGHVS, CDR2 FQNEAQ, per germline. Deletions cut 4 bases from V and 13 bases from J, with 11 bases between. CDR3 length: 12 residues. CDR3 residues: CASSSGQSPLHF. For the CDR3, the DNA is TGTGCCAGCAGCTCCGGACAGAGCCCCCTCCACTTT.

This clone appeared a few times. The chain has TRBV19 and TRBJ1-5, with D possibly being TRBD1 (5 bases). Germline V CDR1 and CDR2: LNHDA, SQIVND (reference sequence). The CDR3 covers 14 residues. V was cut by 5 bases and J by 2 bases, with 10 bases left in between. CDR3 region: CASSSQGGNQPQHF. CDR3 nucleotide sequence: TGTGCCAGTAGTTCCCAGGGAGGCAATCAGCCCCAGCATTTT. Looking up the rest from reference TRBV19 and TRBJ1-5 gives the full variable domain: DGGITQSPKYLFRKEGQNVTLSCEQNLNHDAMYWYRQDPGQGLRLIYYSQIVNDFQKGDIAEGYSVSREKKESFPLTVTSAQKNPTAFYLCASSSQGGNQPQHFGDGTRLSIL.

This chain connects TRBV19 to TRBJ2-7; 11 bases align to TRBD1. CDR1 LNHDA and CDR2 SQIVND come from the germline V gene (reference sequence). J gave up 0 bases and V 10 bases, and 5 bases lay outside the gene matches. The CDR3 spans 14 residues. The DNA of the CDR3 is TGTGCCACCTCCGGGACAGGGGGCTCCTACGAGCAGTACTTC. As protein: CATSGTGGSYEQYF.

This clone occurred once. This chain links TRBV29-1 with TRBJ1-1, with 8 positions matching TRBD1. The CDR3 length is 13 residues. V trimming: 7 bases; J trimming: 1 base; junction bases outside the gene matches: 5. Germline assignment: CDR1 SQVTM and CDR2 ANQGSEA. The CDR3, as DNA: TGCAGCGCAGCGGACAGGGCGAACACTGAAGCTTTCTTT. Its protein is CSAADRANTEAFF.

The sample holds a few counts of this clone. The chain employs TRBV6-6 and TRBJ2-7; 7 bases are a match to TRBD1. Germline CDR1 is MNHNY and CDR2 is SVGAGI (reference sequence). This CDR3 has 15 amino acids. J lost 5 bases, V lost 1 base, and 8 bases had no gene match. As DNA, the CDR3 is TGTGCCAGCAGTTACTTCCCCGGACAGGCCCACGAGCAGTACTTC. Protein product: CASSYFPGQAHEQYF.

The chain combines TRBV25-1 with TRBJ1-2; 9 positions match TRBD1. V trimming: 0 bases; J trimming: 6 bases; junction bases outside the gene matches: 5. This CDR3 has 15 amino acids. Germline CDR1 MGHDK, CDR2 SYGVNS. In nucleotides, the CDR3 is TGTGCCAGCAGTGAATATAACAGGGGGCTGGATGGCTACACCTTC. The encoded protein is CASSEYNRGLDGYTF.

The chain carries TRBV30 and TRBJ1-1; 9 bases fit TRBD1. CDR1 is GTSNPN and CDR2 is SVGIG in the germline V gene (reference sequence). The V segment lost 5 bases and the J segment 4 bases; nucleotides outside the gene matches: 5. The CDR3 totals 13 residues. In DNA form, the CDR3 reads TGTGCCTGGTACAGACAGGGGGGCACTGAAGCTTTCTTT. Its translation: CAWYRQGGTEAFF. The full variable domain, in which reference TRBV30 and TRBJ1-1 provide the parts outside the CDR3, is SQTIHQWPATLVQPVGSPLSLECTVEGTSNPNLYWYRQAAGRGLQLLFYSVGIGQISSEVPQNLSASRPQDRQFILSSKKLLLSDSGFYLCAWYRQGGTEAFFGQGTRLTVV.

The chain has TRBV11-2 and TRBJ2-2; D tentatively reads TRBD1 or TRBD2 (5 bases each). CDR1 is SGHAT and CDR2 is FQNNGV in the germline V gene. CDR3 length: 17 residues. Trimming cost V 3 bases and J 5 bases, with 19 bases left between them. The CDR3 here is CASSFVPGRTLTGELFF. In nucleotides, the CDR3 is TGTGCCAGCAGCTTTGTACCGGGACGTACTTTGACCGGGGAGCTGTTTTTT. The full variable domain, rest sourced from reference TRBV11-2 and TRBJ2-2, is EAGVAQSPRYKIIEKRQSVAFWCNPISGHATLYWYQQILGQGPKLLIQFQNNGVVDDSQLPKDRFSAERLKGVDSTLKIQPAKLEDSAVYLCASSFVPGRTLTGELFFGEGSRLTVL.

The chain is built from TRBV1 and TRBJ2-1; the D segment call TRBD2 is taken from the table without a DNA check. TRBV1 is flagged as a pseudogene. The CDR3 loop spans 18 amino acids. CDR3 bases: TGCACCAGCAGCCAAGATCCCGGGACTAGCGGGTTCTACAATGAGCAGTTCTTC. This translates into CTSSQDPGTSGFYNEQFF.

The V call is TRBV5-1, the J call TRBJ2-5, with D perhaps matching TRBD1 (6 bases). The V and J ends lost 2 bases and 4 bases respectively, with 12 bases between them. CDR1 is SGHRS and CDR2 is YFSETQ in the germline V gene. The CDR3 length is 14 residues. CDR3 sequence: CASSFYLRGETQYF. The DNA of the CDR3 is TGCGCCAGCAGCTTTTACCTCAGGGGAGAGACCCAGTACTTC.

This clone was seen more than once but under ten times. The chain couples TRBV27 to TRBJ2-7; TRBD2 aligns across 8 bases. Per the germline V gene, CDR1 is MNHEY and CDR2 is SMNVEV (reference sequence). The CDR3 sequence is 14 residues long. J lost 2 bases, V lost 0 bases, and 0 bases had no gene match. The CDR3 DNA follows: TGTGCCAGCAGTTTATCTAGCGGGACCTACGAGCAGTACTTC. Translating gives CASSLSSGTYEQYF.

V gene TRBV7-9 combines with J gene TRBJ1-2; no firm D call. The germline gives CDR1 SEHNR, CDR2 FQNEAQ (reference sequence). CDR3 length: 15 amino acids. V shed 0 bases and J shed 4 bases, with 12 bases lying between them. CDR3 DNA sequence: TGTGCCAGCAGCTTAGCCAGAGGACCTATCTATGGCTACACCTTC. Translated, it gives CASSLARGPIYGYTF. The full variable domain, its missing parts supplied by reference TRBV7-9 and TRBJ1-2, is DTGVSQNPRHKITKRGQNVTFRCDPISEHNRLYWYRQTLGQGPEFLTYFQNEAQLEKSRLLSDRFSAERPKGSFSTLEIQRTEQGDSAMYLCASSLARGPIYGYTFGSGTRLTVV.

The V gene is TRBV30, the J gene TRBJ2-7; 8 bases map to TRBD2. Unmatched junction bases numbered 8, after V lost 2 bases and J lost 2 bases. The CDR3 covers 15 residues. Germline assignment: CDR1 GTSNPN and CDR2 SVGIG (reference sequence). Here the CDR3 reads CAWSSGGTRAYEQYF. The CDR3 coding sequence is TGTGCCTGGAGTTCCGGGGGGACTAGGGCCTACGAGCAGTACTTC.

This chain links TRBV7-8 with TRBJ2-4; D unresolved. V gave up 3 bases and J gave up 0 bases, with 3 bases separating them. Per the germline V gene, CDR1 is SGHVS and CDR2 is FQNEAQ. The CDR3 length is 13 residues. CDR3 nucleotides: TGTGCCAGCAGCTTGTTAGCCAAAAACATTCAGTACTTC. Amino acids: CASSLLAKNIQYF.

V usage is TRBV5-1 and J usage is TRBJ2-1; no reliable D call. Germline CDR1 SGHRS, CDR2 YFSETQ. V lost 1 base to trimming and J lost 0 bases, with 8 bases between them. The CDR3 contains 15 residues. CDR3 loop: CASSLSSVSYNEQFF. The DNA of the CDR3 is TGCGCCAGCAGCTTGAGTTCTGTCTCCTACAATGAGCAGTTCTTC.

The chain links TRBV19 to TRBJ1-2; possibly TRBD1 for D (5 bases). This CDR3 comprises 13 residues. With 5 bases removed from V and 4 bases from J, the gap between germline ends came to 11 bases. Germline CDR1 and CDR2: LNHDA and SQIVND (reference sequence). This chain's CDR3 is CASSEGTGYGYTF. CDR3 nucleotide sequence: TGTGCCAGTAGTGAGGGGACTGGCTATGGCTACACCTTC.

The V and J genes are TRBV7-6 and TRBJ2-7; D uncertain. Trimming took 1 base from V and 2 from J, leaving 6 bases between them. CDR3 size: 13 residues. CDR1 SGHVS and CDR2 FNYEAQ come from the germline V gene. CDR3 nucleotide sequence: TGTGCCAGCAGCTTAGGGCGAACCTACGAGCAGTACTTC. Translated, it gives CASSLGRTYEQYF.

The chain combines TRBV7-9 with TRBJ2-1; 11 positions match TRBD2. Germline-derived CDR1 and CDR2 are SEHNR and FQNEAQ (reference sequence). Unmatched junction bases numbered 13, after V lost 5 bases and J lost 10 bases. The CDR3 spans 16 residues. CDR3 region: CASSLPGLAASAEQFF. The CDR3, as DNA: TGTGCCAGCAGCCTTCCGGGACTAGCGGCCTCAGCGGAGCAGTTCTTC.

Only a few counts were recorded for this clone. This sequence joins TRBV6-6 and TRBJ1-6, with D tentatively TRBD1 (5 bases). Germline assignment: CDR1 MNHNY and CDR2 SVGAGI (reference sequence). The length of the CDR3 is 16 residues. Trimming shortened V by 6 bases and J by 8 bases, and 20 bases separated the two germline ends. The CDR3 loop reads CASSPRGMGLHSPLHF. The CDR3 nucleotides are TGTGCCAGCAGCCCACGGGGGATGGGATTACATTCACCCCTCCACTTT.

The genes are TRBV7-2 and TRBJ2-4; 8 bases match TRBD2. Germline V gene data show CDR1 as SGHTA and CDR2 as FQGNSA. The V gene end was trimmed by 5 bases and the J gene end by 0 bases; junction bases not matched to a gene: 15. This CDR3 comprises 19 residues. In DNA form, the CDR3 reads TGTGCCAGCAGCCCTCGGGTAGCGGGATTTCCTGCAGCCAAAAACATTCAGTACTTC. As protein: CASSPRVAGFPAAKNIQYF.

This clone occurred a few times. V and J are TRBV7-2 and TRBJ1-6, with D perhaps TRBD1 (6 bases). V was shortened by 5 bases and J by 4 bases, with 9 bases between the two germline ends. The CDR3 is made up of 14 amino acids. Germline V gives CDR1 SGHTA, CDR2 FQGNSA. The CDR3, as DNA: TGTGCCAGCAGCCCGGACAGATATAATTCACCCCTCCACTTT. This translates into CASSPDRYNSPLHF. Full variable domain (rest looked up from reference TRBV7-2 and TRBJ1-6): GAGVSQSPSNKVTEKGKDVELRCDPISGHTALYWYRQSLGQGLEFLIYFQGNSAPDKSGLPSDRFSAERTGGSVSTLTIQRTQQEDSAVYLCASSPDRYNSPLHFGNGTRLTVT.

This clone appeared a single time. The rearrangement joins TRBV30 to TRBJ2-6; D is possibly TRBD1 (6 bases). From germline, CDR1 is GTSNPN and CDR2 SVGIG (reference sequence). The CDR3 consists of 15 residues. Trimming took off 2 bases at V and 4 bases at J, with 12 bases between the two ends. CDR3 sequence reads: CAWSLGQKGANVLTF. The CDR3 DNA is TGTGCCTGGAGTCTCGGACAGAAGGGGGCCAACGTCCTGACTTTC. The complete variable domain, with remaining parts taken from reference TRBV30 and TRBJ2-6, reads SQTIHQWPATLVQPVGSPLSLECTVEGTSNPNLYWYRQAAGRGLQLLFYSVGIGQISSEVPQNLSASRPQDRQFILSSKKLLLSDSGFYLCAWSLGQKGANVLTFGAGSRLTVL.

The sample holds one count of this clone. This CDR3 is CASSLALAAAITGELFF. The CDR3 DNA sequence: TGTGCCAGCAGCTTAGCTTTGGCAGCCGCCATCACCGGGGAGCTGTTTTTT. The V call is TRBV7-2, the J call TRBJ2-2; D call uncertain. Germline V gene lookup returns CDR1 SGHTA and CDR2 FQGNSA. The CDR3 loop spans 17 amino acids. V lost 0 bases and J lost 4, with 15 bases in between.

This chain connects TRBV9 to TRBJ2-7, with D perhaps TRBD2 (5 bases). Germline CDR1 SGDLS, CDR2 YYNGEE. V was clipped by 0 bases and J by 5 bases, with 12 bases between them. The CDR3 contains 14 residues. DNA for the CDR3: TGTGCCAGCAGCGTAGCGGGGAGAGGAGACGAGCAGTACTTC. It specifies CASSVAGRGDEQYF. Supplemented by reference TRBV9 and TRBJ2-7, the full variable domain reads DSGVTQTPKHLITATGQRVTLRCSPRSGDLSVYWYQQSLDQGLQFLIQYYNGEERAKGNILERFSAQQFPDLHSELNLSSLELGDSALYFCASSVAGRGDEQYFGPGTRLTVT.

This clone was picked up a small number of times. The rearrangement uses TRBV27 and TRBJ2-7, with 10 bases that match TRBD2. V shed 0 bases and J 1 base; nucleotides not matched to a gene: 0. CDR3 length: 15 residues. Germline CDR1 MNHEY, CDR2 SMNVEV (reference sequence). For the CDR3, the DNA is TGTGCCAGCAGTTTATCGACTAGCGGGTCCTACGAGCAGTACTTC. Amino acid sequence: CASSLSTSGSYEQYF.